These T cell receptor beta chains were read from a single sample in a study of cytotoxic CD8 clonotypes in ibrutinib-treated CLL. TCRdb's table, derived via immunoSEQ multiplex PCR, lists solely in-frame clones and lacks some. The data hold more than 55,000 clones, with roughly 70% observed a single time. The material sequenced was PBMCs, taken after 12 months of ibrutinib treatment. The receptors shown here come from a human donor with chronic lymphocytic leukemia. The CDR3 runs from the conserved cysteine through the conserved F or W. Each record gives: V gene, J gene, D gene, CDR3 protein. The D gene is left open where the match is weak.

v_gene: TRBV11-1
j_gene: TRBJ1-2
d_gene: NA
CDR3aa: CASSLGPGPNYGYTF

v_gene: TRBV6-1
j_gene: TRBJ1-4
d_gene: TRBD1
CDR3aa: CASSPDRALKLFF

v_gene: TRBV2
j_gene: TRBJ1-2
d_gene: TRBD1
CDR3aa: CASRDRGAYGYTF

v_gene: TRBV28
j_gene: TRBJ2-7
d_gene: NA
CDR3aa: CASSLTGNSYEQYF

v_gene: TRBV19
j_gene: TRBJ2-6
d_gene: NA
CDR3aa: CASSIVGAISSGANVLTF

v_gene: TRBV18
j_gene: TRBJ2-7
d_gene: NA
CDR3aa: CASSPLPGTPQSSYEQYF

v_gene: TRBV19
j_gene: TRBJ2-1
d_gene: NA
CDR3aa: CASSIDFFTGNEQFF

v_gene: TRBV5-1
j_gene: TRBJ1-1
d_gene: TRBD1
CDR3aa: CASSFQGARDTEAFF

v_gene: TRBV21-1
j_gene: TRBJ2-3
d_gene: NA
CDR3aa: CASSKETGRINTDTQYF

v_gene: TRBV19
j_gene: TRBJ2-3
d_gene: NA
CDR3aa: CASSGPGRTNTQYF

v_gene: TRBV5-1
j_gene: TRBJ2-2
d_gene: NA
CDR3aa: CASSLRNTGELFF

v_gene: TRBV10-3
j_gene: TRBJ2-1
d_gene: NA
CDR3aa: CAISEGSGYNEQFF

v_gene: TRBV15
j_gene: TRBJ2-2
d_gene: TRBD1
CDR3aa: CATSRDIRTGYTGELFF

v_gene: TRBV4-2
j_gene: TRBJ2-2
d_gene: NA
CDR3aa: CASSQESRVGELFF

v_gene: TRBV30
j_gene: TRBJ2-7
d_gene: NA
CDR3aa: CAWSVKSPGEQYF

v_gene: TRBV27
j_gene: TRBJ2-7
d_gene: NA
CDR3aa: CASSLSSHYEQYF

v_gene: TRBV6-1
j_gene: TRBJ1-5
d_gene: NA
CDR3aa: CASTAGGGNQPQHF

v_gene: TRBV19
j_gene: TRBJ2-1
d_gene: TRBD2
CDR3aa: CASSNRDYILNEQFF

v_gene: TRBV28
j_gene: TRBJ1-4
d_gene: NA
CDR3aa: CASRGGANEKLFF

v_gene: TRBV27
j_gene: TRBJ2-4
d_gene: TRBD1
CDR3aa: CASSLGGQGWDIQYF

v_gene: TRBV5-4
j_gene: TRBJ2-7
d_gene: NA
CDR3aa: CASSLVGDYEQYF

v_gene: TRBV11-2
j_gene: TRBJ1-3
d_gene: NA
CDR3aa: CASSLWGRGHSGNTIYF

v_gene: TRBV6-1
j_gene: TRBJ2-7
d_gene: NA
CDR3aa: CASSEADPSTYEQYF

v_gene: TRBV5-6
j_gene: TRBJ2-7
d_gene: NA
CDR3aa: CASSLVGRGEQYF

v_gene: TRBV4-3
j_gene: TRBJ2-1
d_gene: NA
CDR3aa: CASSQSLATEQFF

v_gene: TRBV10-3
j_gene: TRBJ2-1
d_gene: NA
CDR3aa: CAISESGSYNEQFF

v_gene: TRBV6-5
j_gene: TRBJ2-7
d_gene: NA
CDR3aa: CASTSPGVPYEQYF

v_gene: TRBV28
j_gene: TRBJ2-7
d_gene: TRBD2
CDR3aa: CASSFTSGYYEQYF

v_gene: TRBV15
j_gene: TRBJ2-5
d_gene: NA
CDR3aa: CATSRDLPEETQYF

v_gene: TRBV7-9
j_gene: TRBJ2-5
d_gene: NA
CDR3aa: CASSLQETQYF

v_gene: TRBV5-1
j_gene: TRBJ1-3
d_gene: TRBD1
CDR3aa: CASSLLGTGGANTIYF

v_gene: TRBV19
j_gene: TRBJ1-5
d_gene: TRBD1
CDR3aa: CASSARGSGNQPQHF

v_gene: TRBV28
j_gene: TRBJ2-7
d_gene: TRBD2
CDR3aa: CASSFGSGRTDEQYF

v_gene: TRBV18
j_gene: TRBJ2-5
d_gene: NA
CDR3aa: CASSPRTGKETQYF

v_gene: TRBV7-9
j_gene: TRBJ2-2
d_gene: NA
CDR3aa: CASSSTGTGELFF

v_gene: TRBV5-1
j_gene: TRBJ2-1
d_gene: NA
CDR3aa: CASSKDGWLANEQFF

v_gene: TRBV10-3
j_gene: TRBJ2-3
d_gene: NA
CDR3aa: CAIRQGGSSTDTQYF

v_gene: TRBV30
j_gene: TRBJ1-4
d_gene: NA
CDR3aa: CAWSVLDGRNEKLFF

v_gene: TRBV27
j_gene: TRBJ2-2
d_gene: TRBD2
CDR3aa: CASRWGGGELFF

v_gene: TRBV30
j_gene: TRBJ1-3
d_gene: NA
CDR3aa: CAWSGQGSGNTIYF

v_gene: TRBV9
j_gene: TRBJ2-3
d_gene: NA
CDR3aa: CASMPELSTDTQYF

v_gene: TRBV9
j_gene: TRBJ2-7
d_gene: TRBD2
CDR3aa: CASSYGAGAYEQYF

v_gene: TRBV18
j_gene: TRBJ2-3
d_gene: TRBD2
CDR3aa: CASSPLGLANTDTQYF

v_gene: TRBV28
j_gene: TRBJ2-3
d_gene: TRBD2
CDR3aa: CASSPVLAGTDTQYF

v_gene: TRBV4-3
j_gene: TRBJ1-2
d_gene: TRBD1
CDR3aa: CASSPGQNRDGYTF

v_gene: TRBV5-4
j_gene: TRBJ2-3
d_gene: TRBD2
CDR3aa: CASSTPGLAGSTDTQYF

v_gene: TRBV5-1
j_gene: TRBJ2-1
d_gene: TRBD2
CDR3aa: CASSLGTGGSYNEQFF

v_gene: TRBV7-9
j_gene: TRBJ1-2
d_gene: NA
CDR3aa: CASSLGQGYGYTF

v_gene: TRBV10-3
j_gene: TRBJ1-5
d_gene: NA
CDR3aa: CAISESSVDQPQHF

v_gene: TRBV5-4
j_gene: TRBJ2-1
d_gene: TRBD2
CDR3aa: CASSLEVAGASNEQFF

v_gene: TRBV30
j_gene: TRBJ1-5
d_gene: NA
CDR3aa: CAWSGGKNQPQHF

v_gene: TRBV7-8
j_gene: TRBJ1-2
d_gene: NA
CDR3aa: CASSLDPYGYTF

v_gene: TRBV4-1
j_gene: TRBJ2-7
d_gene: TRBD1
CDR3aa: CASSTPGQGYEQYF